In this sample, the clone carrying this TCR beta chain turned up a few times. The data belong to a study of blood T cell repertoires in COVID-19. Sequencing used immunoSEQ multiplex PCR; TCRdb keeps in-frame clones, though not all of them. Of 250,000 to 300,000 clones listed, around 83% are singletons. Germline CDR1 SNHLY, CDR2 FYNNEI. V trimming: 6 bases; J trimming: 5 bases; junction bases outside the gene matches: 11. The CDR3 has 15 amino acids. The gene calls are TRBV2 and TRBJ2-7, with 9 bases identical to TRBD1. The TCR was taken from an older man with acute or convalescent COVID-19. Sequencing input: peripheral blood. The CDR3 loop reads CASRDAGTGNNEQYF. The CDR3 DNA follows: TGTGCCAGCAGGGACGCCGGGACAGGGAACAACGAGCAGTACTTC.